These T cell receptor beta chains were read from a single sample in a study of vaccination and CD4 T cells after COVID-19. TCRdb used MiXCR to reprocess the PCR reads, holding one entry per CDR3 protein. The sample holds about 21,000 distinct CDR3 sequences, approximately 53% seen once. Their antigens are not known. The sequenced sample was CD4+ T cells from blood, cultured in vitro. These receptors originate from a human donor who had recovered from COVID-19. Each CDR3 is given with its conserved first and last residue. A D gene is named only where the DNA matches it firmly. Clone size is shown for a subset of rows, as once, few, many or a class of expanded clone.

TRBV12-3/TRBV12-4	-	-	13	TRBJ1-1	TGTGCCAGCACCCCCGTTAGGGGGAGAATCGCTTTCTTT	CASTPVRGRIAFF
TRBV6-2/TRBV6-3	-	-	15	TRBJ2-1	TGTGCCAGCAGTTGGTGGGCGGGACGGGACAATGAGCAGTTCTTC	CASSWWAGRDNEQFF
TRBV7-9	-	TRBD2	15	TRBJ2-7	TGTGCCAGCAGCTTAGATCTAGCGGGAGGATCCGAGCAGTACTTC	CASSLDLAGGSEQYF
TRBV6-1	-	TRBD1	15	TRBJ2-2	TGTGCCAGCAGCCGGACAGGGGACGTCACCGGGGAGCTGTTTTTT	CASSRTGDVTGELFF
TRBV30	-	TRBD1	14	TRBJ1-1	TGTGCCTGGGACCCGGGACAGGGGAACACTGAAGCTTTCTTT	CAWDPGQGNTEAFF
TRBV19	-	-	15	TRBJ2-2	TGTGCCAGTAGTATGGTGACACTTAACACCGGGGAGCTGTTTTTT	CASSMVTLNTGELFF
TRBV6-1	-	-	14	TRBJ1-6	TGTGCCAGCCTAGGGGAGACCGCGAATTCACCCCTCCACTTT	CASLGETANSPLHF
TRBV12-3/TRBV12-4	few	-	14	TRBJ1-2	TGTGCCAGCAGTTTCAAGGACAGAATCTATGGCTACACCTTC	CASSFKDRIYGYTF
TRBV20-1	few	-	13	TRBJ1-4	TGCAGTGCCCTCGACCCCAATAATGAAAAACTGTTTTTT	CSALDPNNEKLFF
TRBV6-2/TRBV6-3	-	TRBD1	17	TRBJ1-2	TGTGCCAGCAGTTACAGGAGACAGGGGGCCCTCTTCTATGGCTACACCTTC	CASSYRRQGALFYGYTF
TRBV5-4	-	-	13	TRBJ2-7	TGTGCCAGCAGCTTGGAATCCAGGGACGAGCAGTACTTC	CASSLESRDEQYF
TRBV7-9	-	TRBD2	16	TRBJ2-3	TGTGCCAGCAGCCCCCGACTAGCGGGGAGATTCGATACGCAGTATTTT	CASSPRLAGRFDTQYF
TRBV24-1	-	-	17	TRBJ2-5	TGTGCCACCAGTGATCCCGCGGCTAGGGGATCGCGAGAGACCCAGTACTTC	CATSDPAARGSRETQYF
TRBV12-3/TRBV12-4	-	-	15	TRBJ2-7	TGTGCCAGCAGCTTGGACACTCCAATTAACTACGAGCAGTACTTC	CASSLDTPINYEQYF
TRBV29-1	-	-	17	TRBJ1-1	TGCAGCGTCGACAATCTACAGGGAGGTGGGGAGAACACTGAAGCTTTCTTT	CSVDNLQGGGENTEAFF
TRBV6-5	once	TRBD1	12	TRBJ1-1	TGTGCCAGCAGTTACCAGGGGGGGCCGGCTTTCTTT	CASSYQGGPAFF
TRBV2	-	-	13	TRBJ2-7	TGTGCCAGCAGTTCCACATTCCGATACGAGCAGTACTTC	CASSSTFRYEQYF
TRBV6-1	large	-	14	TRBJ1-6	TGTGCCAGCAGCCTCAGGGCGAGGAATTCACCCCTCCACTTT	CASSLRARNSPLHF
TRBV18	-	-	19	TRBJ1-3	TGTGCCAGCTCACCACCCATATCGACGCAAGTGGAACATGGAAACACCATATATTTT	CASSPPISTQVEHGNTIYF
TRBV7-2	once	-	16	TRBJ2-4	TGTGCCAGCAGCGACGGACAGCTACTAGCCAAAAACATTCAGTACTTC	CASSDGQLLAKNIQYF
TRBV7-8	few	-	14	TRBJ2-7	TGTGCCAGCAGCTGGTCGTTTCCCTCCTACGAGCAGTACTTC	CASSWSFPSYEQYF
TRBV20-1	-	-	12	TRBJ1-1	TGCAGTGCTAGGGGACGTCTCACTGAAGCTTTCTTT	CSARGRLTEAFF